The source of this T cell receptor beta chain is a study of blood T cell repertoires in COVID-19. Trimming took off 3 bases at V and 7 bases at J, with 28 bases between the two ends. The CDR3 has 18 amino acids. CDR1 SGHKS and CDR2 YYEKEE come from the germline V gene (reference sequence). As processed by the authors: It was from reference gene primer amplification that nucleated cell counts were estimated. Only in-frame clones appear in the TCRdb table, and some are missing; sequencing was by immunoSEQ multiplex PCR. That table furnishes V, J and clone size, whereas the DNA furnished D and trimming. In the table there are some 150,000 clones, roughly 81% of which are singletons.

The chain carries TRBV5-5 and TRBJ1-2, with TRBD1 as a possible D gene (5 bases). Sequencing was done on a sample of peripheral blood. The sequence came from a human donor with acute or convalescent COVID-19. The donor label of this sample is uncertain. CDR3 bases: TGTGCCAGCAGCTCGGAAAGTCTTGTGGCATGGTGGAGGGGTGGCTACACCTTC. Encoded protein: CASSSESLVAWWRGGYTF.